This T cell receptor (beta chain) originates from a study of shared clonotypes between healthy human individuals. A remark on this clone: Its antigen remains unidentified.

Each sample came from a Caucasian adult donor living in Nashville, Tennessee. Broader study findings: Since donors were few, the genetic and exposure-history diversity represented was limited.

Between the trimmed V and J ends, which lost 2 bases and 1 base, there was a span of 12 bases. The CDR3 consists of 15 residues. In germline, CDR1 is SGHRS, CDR2 YFSETQ. Method: immunoSEQ multiplex PCR; TCRdb's copy keeps in-frame clones and lacks some. The data hold over a million clones, with around 74% observed a single time. The source of this sequence is a man aged 18-30 years in good health. Sample: memory CD4+ T cells sorted from blood. Subset of the sample: CD45RA-negative fraction. The chain carries TRBV5-1 and TRBJ1-2; D is unclear. This chain's CDR3 is CASSLIGSLNYGYTF. The CDR3 nucleotides are TGCGCCAGCAGCTTAATTGGCAGCCTTAACTATGGCTACACCTTC.